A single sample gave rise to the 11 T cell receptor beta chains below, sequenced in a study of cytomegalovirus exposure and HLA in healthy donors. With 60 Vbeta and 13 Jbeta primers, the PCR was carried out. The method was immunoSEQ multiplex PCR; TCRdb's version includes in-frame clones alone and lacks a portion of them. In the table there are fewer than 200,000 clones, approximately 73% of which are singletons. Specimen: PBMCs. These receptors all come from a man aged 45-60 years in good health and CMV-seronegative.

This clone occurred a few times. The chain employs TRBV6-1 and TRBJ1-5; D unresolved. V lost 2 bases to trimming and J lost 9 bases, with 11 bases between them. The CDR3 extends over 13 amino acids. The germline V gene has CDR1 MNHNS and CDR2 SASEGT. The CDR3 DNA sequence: TGTGCCAGCAGTGAATACGGGAGTTGGCCCCAGCATTTT. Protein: CASSEYGSWPQHF.

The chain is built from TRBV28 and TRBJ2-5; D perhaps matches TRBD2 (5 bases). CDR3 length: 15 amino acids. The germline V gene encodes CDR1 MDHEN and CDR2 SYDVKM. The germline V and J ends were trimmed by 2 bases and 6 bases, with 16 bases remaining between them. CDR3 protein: CASSLRRAPVKTQYF. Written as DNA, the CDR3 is TGTGCCAGCAGTTTAAGGCGGGCTCCAGTGAAGACCCAGTACTTC.

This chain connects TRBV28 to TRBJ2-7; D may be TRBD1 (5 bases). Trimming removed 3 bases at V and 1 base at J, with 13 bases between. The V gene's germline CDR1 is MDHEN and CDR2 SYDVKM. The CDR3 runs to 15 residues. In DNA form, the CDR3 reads TGTGCCAGCAGTTTCGGACAACAGAATTCCTACGAGCAGTACTTC. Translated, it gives CASSFGQQNSYEQYF.

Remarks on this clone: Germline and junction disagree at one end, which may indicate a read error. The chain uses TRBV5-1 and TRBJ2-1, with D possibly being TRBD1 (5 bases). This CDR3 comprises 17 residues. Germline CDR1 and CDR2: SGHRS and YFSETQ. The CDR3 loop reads CASGLAPETAYYNEQFF. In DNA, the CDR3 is TGCGCCAGCGGCTTGGCCCCCGAGACAGCCTACTACAATGAGCAGTTCTTC.

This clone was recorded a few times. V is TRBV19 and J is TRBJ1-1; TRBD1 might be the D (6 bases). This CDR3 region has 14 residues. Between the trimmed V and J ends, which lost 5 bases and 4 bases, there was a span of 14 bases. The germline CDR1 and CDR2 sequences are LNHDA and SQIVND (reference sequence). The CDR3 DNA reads TGTGCCAGTAGTTTTGACAGGCTGATCACTGAAGCTTTCTTT. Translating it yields CASSFDRLITEAFF.

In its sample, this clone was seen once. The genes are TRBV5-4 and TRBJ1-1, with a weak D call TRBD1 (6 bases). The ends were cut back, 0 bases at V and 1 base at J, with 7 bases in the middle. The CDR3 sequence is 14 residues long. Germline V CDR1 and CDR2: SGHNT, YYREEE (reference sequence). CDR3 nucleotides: TGTGCCAGCAGCTTGGGCAGGGGGAACACTGAAGCTTTCTTT. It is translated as CASSLGRGNTEAFF.

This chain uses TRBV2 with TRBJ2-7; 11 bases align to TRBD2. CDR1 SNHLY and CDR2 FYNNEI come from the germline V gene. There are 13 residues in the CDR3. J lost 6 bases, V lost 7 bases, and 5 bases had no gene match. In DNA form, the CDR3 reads TGTGCCAGCATACTAGCGGGGGTAGCCGAGCAGTACTTC. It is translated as CASILAGVAEQYF.

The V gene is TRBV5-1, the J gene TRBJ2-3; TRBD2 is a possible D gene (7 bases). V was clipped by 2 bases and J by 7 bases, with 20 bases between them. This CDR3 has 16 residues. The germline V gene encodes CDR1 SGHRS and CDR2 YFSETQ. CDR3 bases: TGCGCCAGCAGCTTTGAGGGGGGGGTCTATCGAAATACGCAGTATTTT. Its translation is CASSFEGGVYRNTQYF.

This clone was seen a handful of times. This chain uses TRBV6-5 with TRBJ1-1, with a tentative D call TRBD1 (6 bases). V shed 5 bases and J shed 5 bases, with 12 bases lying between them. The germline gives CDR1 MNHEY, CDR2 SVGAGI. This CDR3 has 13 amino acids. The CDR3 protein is CASSAQGRTEAFF. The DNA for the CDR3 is TGTGCCAGCAGTGCACAGGGTCGGACTGAAGCTTTCTTT.

CDR3 nucleotide sequence: TGTGCCAGCAGCGTAAGTTGGGACGGACAGTATGGCTACACCTTC. Its protein is CASSVSWDGQYGYTF. V gene TRBV9 combines with J gene TRBJ1-2, with D possibly being TRBD1 (6 bases). Germline CDR1 is SGDLS and CDR2 is YYNGEE. Trimming cost V 1 base and J 5 bases, with 15 bases left between them. The CDR3 is made up of 15 amino acids.

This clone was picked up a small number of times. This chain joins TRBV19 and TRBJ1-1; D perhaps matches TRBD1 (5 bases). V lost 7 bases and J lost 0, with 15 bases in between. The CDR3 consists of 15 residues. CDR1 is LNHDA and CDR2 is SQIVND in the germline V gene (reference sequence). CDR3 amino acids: CASNPLQGMNTEAFF. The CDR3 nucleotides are TGTGCCAGTAATCCCCTGCAGGGAATGAACACTGAAGCTTTCTTT.